This is a list of T cell receptor beta chains from one sample in a study of T cell responses to AZD1222 COVID-19 vaccine. Here immunoSEQ multiplex PCR was the method, and the copy in TCRdb shows in-frame clones only, minus some. Here the sample spans about 130,000 clones, more than 85% being singletons. The specimen was peripheral blood, collected on day 0 of AZD1222 vaccination. The receptors were sampled from an adult in good health. The CDR3 runs from the conserved cysteine through the conserved F or W. A D gene is named only where the DNA matches it firmly. Size tells how often a clone was seen (once, few, many) or the class of an expanded clone, and some rows leave it out.

clone_size d_call j_call v_call cdr3_aa cdr3_nt
. . TRBJ1-2 TRBV28 CASSLTRRSIYGYTF TGTGCCAGCAGTTTGACGAGGCGAAGTATCTATGGCTACACCTTC
. . TRBJ1-3 TRBV27 CASRKQGSGNTIYF TGTGCCAGCAGAAAACAAGGCTCTGGAAACACCATATATTTT
. TRBD1 TRBJ1-1 TRBV3-1/TRBV3-2 CASSSRQGGTEAFF TGTGCCAGCAGCTCCCGACAGGGTGGCACTGAAGCTTTCTTT
once TRBD1 TRBJ1-4 TRBV27 CASSSDRGRVDEKLFF TGTGCCAGCAGTTCGGACAGGGGGCGGGTGGATGAAAAACTGTTTTTT
. . TRBJ2-7 TRBV28 CASSFTSSYEQYF TGTGCCAGCAGTTTTACCAGCTCCTACGAGCAGTACTTC
. . TRBJ1-1 TRBV3-1/TRBV3-2 CASSVLARNTEAFF TGTGCCAGCAGTGTCCTGGCAAGGAACACTGAAGCTTTCTTT
. . TRBJ2-3 TRBV5-1 CASSDTDTQYF TGCGCCAGCAGCGACACAGATACGCAGTATTTT
. TRBD1 TRBJ2-1 TRBV28 CASQGQGTYNEQFF TGTGCCAGCCAGGGACAGGGGACCTACAATGAGCAGTTCTTC
. TRBD1 TRBJ1-1 TRBV19 CASTSRGQGATEAFF TGTGCCAGTACCTCACGGGGACAGGGGGCCACTGAAGCTTTCTTT
. . TRBJ2-2 TRBV15 CATSRGPRSDTGELFF TGTGCCACCAGCAGAGGACCCAGATCGGACACCGGGGAGCTGTTTTTT
. . TRBJ2-1 TRBV5-1 CASSLGLGYNEQFF TGCGCCAGCAGCCTAGGACTGGGTTACAATGAGCAGTTCTTC
. . TRBJ2-7 TRBV6-1 CASSEGATGYEQYF TGTGCCAGCAGTGAAGGGGCTACGGGGTACGAGCAGTACTTC
. . TRBJ2-3 TRBV30 CAWRNRGSADTQYF TGTGCCTGGAGGAATCGGGGGTCCGCAGATACGCAGTATTTT
. . TRBJ1-1 TRBV21-1 CARTGKWTEAFF TGTGCCAGGACAGGGAAGTGGACTGAAGCTTTCTTT
. . TRBJ1-6 TRBV7-9 CASSPNSPLHF TGTGCCAGCAGCCCCAATTCACCCCTCCACTTT
. . TRBJ1-3 TRBV18 CASSPSGGDSGNTIYF TGTGCCAGCTCACCAAGTGGCGGGGACTCTGGAAACACCATATATTTT
. . TRBJ2-5 TRBV19 CASSSMYQETQYF TGTGCCAGTAGCTCAATGTACCAAGAGACCCAGTACTTC
once . TRBJ2-1 TRBV19 CASSRPSSEQFF TGTGCCAGTAGTAGACCTAGCAGCGAGCAGTTCTTC
. . TRBJ1-3 TRBV12-3/TRBV12-4 CASSFAGNTIYF TGTGCCAGCAGTTTCGCTGGAAACACCATATATTTT
. . TRBJ1-1 TRBV19 CASSIDRDTEAFF TGTGCCAGTAGTATAGATCGGGACACTGAAGCTTTCTTT
. . TRBJ1-3 TRBV5-1 CASRIQPAGNTIYF TGCGCCAGCCGCATACAGCCCGCTGGAAACACCATATATTTT
. . TRBJ2-1 TRBV6-5 CASSYGRGPEQFF TGTGCCAGCAGTTACGGCAGGGGCCCAGAGCAGTTCTTC
. . TRBJ1-1 TRBV19 CASSPYTGDNTEAFF TGTGCCAGTAGTCCCTATACAGGAGATAACACTGAAGCTTTCTTT
. . TRBJ2-4 TRBV6-6 CASSYRGGAKNIQYF TGTGCCAGCAGTTACAGGGGTGGGGCCAAAAACATTCAGTACTTC
once TRBD2 TRBJ2-5 TRBV4-1 CASSPRSPAGGQETQYF TGCGCCAGCAGCCCCCGATCCCCAGCGGGAGGACAAGAGACCCAGTACTTC
. . TRBJ2-7 TRBV5-1 CASSNDAYEQYF TGCGCCAGCAGTAACGACGCCTACGAGCAGTACTTC
few . TRBJ1-6 TRBV21-1 CASSKGFWESYNSPLHF TGTGCCAGCAGCAAAGGATTCTGGGAATCGTATAATTCACCCCTCCACTTT
. . TRBJ1-1 TRBV6-1 CASSDGRSGGVNTEAFF TGTGCCAGCAGTGATGGCAGGTCAGGAGGTGTGAACACTGAAGCTTTCTTT
. TRBD1 TRBJ2-1 TRBV19 CASRGGREQFF TGTGCCAGTAGAGGGGGCCGTGAGCAGTTCTTC
. TRBD1 TRBJ1-4 TRBV10-3 CAISEFDRGTTNEKLFF TGTGCCATCAGTGAGTTTGACAGGGGGACGACTAATGAAAAACTGTTTTTT
. . TRBJ1-2 TRBV28 CATQAYGYTF TGTGCCACGCAAGCTTATGGCTACACCTTC
. TRBD1 TRBJ2-7 TRBV6-6 CASRYGTGHYEQYF TGTGCCAGCCGGTATGGGACAGGGCACTACGAGCAGTACTTC
. TRBD1 TRBJ2-3 TRBV11-1 CASSSPGTGSTDTQYF TGTGCCAGCAGTTCTCCCGGGACAGGGAGCACAGATACGCAGTATTTT
. TRBD1 TRBJ1-2 TRBV6-5 CASRGDRGPYGYTF TGTGCCAGCAGGGGGGACAGGGGGCCCTATGGCTACACCTTC
. TRBD2 TRBJ2-3 TRBV2 CASQSTSGRARTQYF TGTGCCAGCCAGTCCACTAGCGGGAGGGCCCGTACGCAGTATTTT
. TRBD1 TRBJ1-1 TRBV30 CAWSVLDRGTEAFF TGTGCCTGGAGTGTCTTGGACAGGGGGACTGAAGCTTTCTTT
once TRBD1 TRBJ2-1 TRBV19 CASSIEDRGRSNEQFF TGTGCCAGTAGTATTGAGGACAGGGGGCGCAGCAATGAGCAGTTCTTC
. . TRBJ2-1 TRBV12-5 CASGLEGNSPNEQFF TGTGCTAGTGGTTTAGAGGGGAATTCGCCCAATGAGCAGTTCTTC
once TRBD1 TRBJ1-1 TRBV19 CASSSETGRNTEAFF TGTGCCAGTAGTTCAGAGACAGGGAGGAACACTGAAGCTTTCTTT
. . TRBJ1-1 TRBV13 CASRHTLIQGNTEAFF TGTGCCAGCAGACATACCCTCATACAGGGGAACACTGAAGCTTTCTTT
. . TRBJ1-2 TRBV6-6 CASSRRIGQQNYGYTF TGTGCCAGCAGTCGAAGGATCGGACAGCAGAACTATGGCTACACCTTC
. . TRBJ1-2 TRBV28 CASSPVAAGEGYTF TGTGCCAGCAGTCCAGTGGCAGCCGGAGAAGGCTACACCTTC
. . TRBJ1-5 TRBV4-2 CASSQVAGSSNQPQHF TGTGCCAGCAGCCAAGTGGCCGGGTCTAGTAATCAGCCCCAGCATTTT
. TRBD1 TRBJ1-2 TRBV7-3 CASSLTPGQNAYGYTF TGTGCCAGCAGCTTAACCCCGGGACAGAACGCCTATGGCTACACCTTC
once TRBD1 TRBJ2-7 TRBV27 CASSGTASRQYEQYF TGTGCCAGCAGCGGGACAGCTTCCCGTCAATACGAGCAGTACTTC
. . TRBJ2-5 TRBV7-2 CASSLGLGGTETQYF TGTGCCAGCAGCTTAGGGCTTGGTGGGACGGAGACCCAGTACTTC
once TRBD2 TRBJ2-3 TRBV29-1 CSVETGRAADTQYF TGCAGCGTTGAAACCGGGAGGGCCGCAGATACGCAGTATTTT
. . TRBJ1-5 TRBV4-2 CASSRTTGDNQPQHF TGTGCCAGCAGCCGAACTACAGGCGACAATCAGCCCCAGCATTTT
. . TRBJ2-3 TRBV27 CASSYRDSHTQYF TGTGCCAGCAGTTACCGGGACTCCCATACGCAGTATTTT
once . TRBJ1-5 TRBV5-1 CASWGSGNQPQHF TGCGCCAGCTGGGGCAGTGGAAATCAGCCCCAGCATTTT
. TRBD2 TRBJ2-1 TRBV7-3 CASSLGTTNNEQFF TGTGCCAGCAGCCTCGGGACTACAAACAATGAGCAGTTCTTC
. TRBD2 TRBJ2-3 TRBV9 CASSGTSGRTDTQYF TGTGCCAGCAGCGGGACTAGCGGGAGGACAGATACGCAGTATTTT
. TRBD1 TRBJ2-5 TRBV28 CASSNGLTGLQETQYF TGTGCCAGCAGCAACGGGCTGACAGGGTTACAAGAGACCCAGTACTTC
. TRBD1 TRBJ1-2 TRBV7-6 CASSLTEGAQNGYTF TGTGCCAGCAGCTTAACTGAGGGGGCGCAAAATGGCTACACCTTC
. . TRBJ2-7 TRBV3-1/TRBV3-2 CASSPLRGSYEQYF TGTGCCAGCAGCCCTCTGAGGGGCAGCTACGAGCAGTACTTC